The clone carrying this T cell receptor (beta chain) was seen a handful of times. What it binds is unknown. The sample is drawn from a study of response to subunit inactivated influenza vaccine. Overall study results and limits: Authors suggested each seasonal flu vaccination may recruit only limited numbers of new T cells.

Trimming shortened V by 8 bases and J by 2 bases, and 6 bases separated the two germline ends. Germline assignment: CDR1 ENHRY and CDR2 SYGVKD. There are 11 residues in the CDR3. TCRdb reprocessed the RT-PCR reads via MiXCR and lists one record per CDR3 protein. The profile shows roughly 670,000 distinct CDR3 sequences, approximately 14% of them singletons. V usage is TRBV10-3 and J usage is TRBJ2-5; D possibly corresponds to TRBD2 (5 bases). The sequence was obtained from a man in his fifties or sixties who received an inactivated influenza vaccine. Sequences were derived from PBMCs from blood, sampled approximately 15 days before vaccination. The CDR3 loop is CAIGRQETQYF. In DNA form, the CDR3 reads TGTGCCATCGGGAGACAAGAGACCCAGTACTTC.